Listed below are T cell receptor beta chains from one sample, sequenced in a study of blood T cell repertoires in COVID-19. Clones were read by immunoSEQ multiplex PCR, and TCRdb kept only the in-frame ones, dropping some. The sample contains fewer than 200,000 clones, less than 85% of which appear only once. The sequencing sample was made of PBMCs or T cells enriched from blood (not recorded which). The source is a man aged 45-60 years who had recovered from COVID-19. The CDR3 runs from the conserved cysteine through the conserved F or W. A D gene is named only where the DNA matches it firmly. Only part of the rows carry a size: once, few, many, or a class if the clone is expanded.

J	size	D	V	CDR3	DNA
TRBJ1-4	-	TRBD1	TRBV9	CASSPGTGPDEKLFF	TGTGCCAGCAGCCCTGGGACAGGTCCCGATGAAAAACTGTTTTTT
TRBJ1-1	-	-	TRBV7-9	CASSPQVGMNTEAFF	TGTGCCAGCAGCCCCCAGGTCGGAATGAACACTGAAGCTTTCTTT
TRBJ1-2	-	-	TRBV7-6	CASSLDTNYGYTF	TGTGCCAGCAGTTTAGACACTAACTATGGCTACACCTTC
TRBJ2-3	-	TRBD2	TRBV18	CASSPPGGGVLRTDTQYF	TGTGCCAGCTCACCACCAGGCGGGGGAGTCCTACGCACAGATACGCAGTATTTT
TRBJ2-6	-	TRBD1	TRBV11-2	CASSSWTGSGANVLTF	TGTGCCAGCAGCTCGTGGACAGGGTCCGGGGCCAACGTCCTGACTTTC
TRBJ1-4	few	-	TRBV7-2	CASSLVAAREKLFF	TGTGCCAGCAGCTTAGTAGCAGCTCGGGAAAAACTGTTTTTT
TRBJ2-6	-	-	TRBV19	CASSIGSGVTGANVLTF	TGTGCCAGTAGTATAGGTTCAGGGGTGACCGGGGCCAACGTCCTGACTTTC
TRBJ1-5	-	-	TRBV18	CASSPQGARNQPQHF	TGTGCCAGCTCACCACAAGGGGCCCGAAATCAGCCCCAGCATTTT
TRBJ2-2	-	-	TRBV4-3	CASSQEVGSNTGELFF	TGCGCCAGCAGCCAAGAAGTCGGGTCGAACACCGGGGAGCTGTTTTTT
TRBJ2-1	-	TRBD2	TRBV7-7	CASSLGRLAGGPKFF	TGTGCTAGCAGCTTGGGTCGGCTAGCGGGGGGGCCTAAGTTCTTC
TRBJ1-2	once	TRBD1	TRBV19	CASSIPPVLQGAANGYTF	TGTGCCAGTAGTATTCCTCCGGTACTCCAGGGGGCAGCGAATGGCTACACCTTC
TRBJ1-4	once	-	TRBV9	CASSAGGRVGTNEKLFF	TGTGCCAGCAGCGCGGGGGGAAGGGTCGGAACTAATGAAAAACTGTTTTTT
TRBJ2-3	-	TRBD2	TRBV7-3	CASSTTSGGYDTQYF	TGTGCCAGCAGCACCACTAGCGGGGGGTATGATACGCAGTATTTT
TRBJ1-5	-	-	TRBV20-1	CSASSGQWNQPQHF	TGCAGTGCTAGTAGCGGACAGTGGAATCAGCCCCAGCATTTT